This T cell receptor beta chain was profiled in a study of Graves' ophthalmopathy and Graves' hyperthyroidism. Amplified material comprised TCR beta CDR3 regions derived from RNA transcripts. The first round was an RT-PCR with HTBI primers, and the second round was a multiplex PCR. MiXCR, run by TCRdb on the multiplex PCR reads, gives a single entry per CDR3 protein. The data contain around 51,000 distinct CDR3 sequences, over 40% of them seen just once; the ten biggest clones take up about 25%. Sample: peripheral blood. This clonotype originated in an adult man with Graves' ophthalmopathy.

Written as DNA, the CDR3 is TGCGCCAGCAGCTCGGGGGCAGCCACTAGCACAGATACGCAGTATTTT. As protein: CASSSGAATSTDTQYF. The chain recombines TRBV5-1 with TRBJ2-3; D tentatively fits TRBD1 or TRBD2 (6 bases each). V lost 3 bases to trimming and J lost 0 bases, with 14 bases between them. The germline CDR1 and CDR2 sequences are SGHRS and YFSETQ. This CDR3 is 16 amino acids long.